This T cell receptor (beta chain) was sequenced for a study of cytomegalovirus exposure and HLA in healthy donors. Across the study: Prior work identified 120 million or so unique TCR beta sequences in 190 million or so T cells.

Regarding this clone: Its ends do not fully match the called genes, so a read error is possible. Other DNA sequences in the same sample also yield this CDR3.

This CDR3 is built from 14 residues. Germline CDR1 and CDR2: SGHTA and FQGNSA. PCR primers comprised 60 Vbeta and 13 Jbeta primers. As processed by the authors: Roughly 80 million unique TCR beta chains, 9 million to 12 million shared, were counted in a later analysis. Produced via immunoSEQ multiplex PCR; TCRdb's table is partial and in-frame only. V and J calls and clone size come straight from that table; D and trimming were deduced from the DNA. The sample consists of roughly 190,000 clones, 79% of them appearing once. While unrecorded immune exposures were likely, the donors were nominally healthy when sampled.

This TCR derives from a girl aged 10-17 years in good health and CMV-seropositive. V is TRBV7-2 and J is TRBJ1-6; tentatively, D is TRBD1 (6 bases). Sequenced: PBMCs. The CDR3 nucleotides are TGTGCTAGCAGCCCCGGACAGAGCAATTCACCCCTCCACTTT. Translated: CASSPGQSNSPLHF. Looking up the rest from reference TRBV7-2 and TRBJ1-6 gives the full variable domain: GAGVSQSPSNKVTEKGKDVELRCDPISGHTALYWYRQSLGQGLEFLIYFQGNSAPDKSGLPSDRFSAERTGGSVSTLTIQRTQQEDSAVYLCASSPGQSNSPLHFGNGTRLTVT.